These 10 T cell receptor beta chains were sequenced from one sample in a study of patients and donors after allogeneic stem cell transplantation. Via MiXCR, TCRdb re-called the RT-PCR reads, giving one row per CDR3 protein. The sample holds about 960,000 distinct CDR3 sequences; over 15% are singletons and the top ten take about 6%. The specimen was blood, either unsorted or a sorted T cell fraction (not recorded which). Receptors were obtained from a human donor who was either an allogeneic HSCT recipient or a stem cell or donor lymphocyte infusion donor (not recorded which). It is not recorded whose cells these are; they may come from a transplant donor.

This clonotype has a count of ten or more. The chain carries TRBV29-1 and TRBJ1-1; D not certain. The CDR3 covers 10 residues. V lost 6 bases to trimming and J lost 10 bases, with 12 bases between them. The germline V gene encodes CDR1 SQVTM and CDR2 ANQGSEA. The CDR3 protein is CSVDSLGAFF. The CDR3 DNA reads as TGCAGCGTGGACTCCCTGGGAGCTTTCTTT. The variable domain in full, completed from reference TRBV29-1 and TRBJ1-1, reads SAVISQKPSRDICQRGTSLTIQCQVDSQVTMMFWYRQQPGQSLTLIATANQGSEATYESGFVIDKFPISRPNLTFSTLTVSNMSPEDSSIYLCSVDSLGAFFGQGTRLTVV.

This clonotype was picked up a small number of times. V usage is TRBV4-3 and J usage is TRBJ2-6, with TRBD1 identical over 8 bases. The CDR3 runs 17 residues. V was pared by 0 bases and J by 0 bases, with 1 base of the junction left unmatched. Germline CDR1 and CDR2: LGHNA and YSLEER. The DNA of the CDR3 is TGCGCCAGCAGCCAAGAACAGGGGGTCTCTGGGGCCAACGTCCTGACTTTC. This codes for CASSQEQGVSGANVLTF.

This clonotype was detected a few times. The CDR3 DNA is TGTGCCAGCACTTGGTGGGTAGATCAGCCCCAGCATTTT. Its protein product is CASTWWVDQPQHF. The rearrangement uses TRBV6-1 and TRBJ1-5, with D hard to call. The germline V gene has CDR1 MNHNS and CDR2 SASEGT. Trimming shortened V by 7 bases and J by 5 bases, and 12 bases separated the two germline ends. This CDR3 spans 13 amino acids.

This chain joins TRBV9 and TRBJ2-1, with unresolved D. The V gene lost 0 bases and the J gene lost 3 bases, with 7 bases spanning the gap. Germline V gene data show CDR1 as SGDLS and CDR2 as YYNGEE. There are 14 residues in the CDR3. The CDR3 sequence is CASSVVAGYNEQFF. The DNA for the CDR3 is TGTGCCAGCAGCGTAGTGGCCGGCTACAATGAGCAGTTCTTC.

The chain carries TRBV15 and TRBJ2-3; tentative D call: TRBD1 (5 bases). Germline V CDR1 and CDR2: LNHNV, YYDKDF (reference sequence). The CDR3 loop spans 15 amino acids. V shed 5 bases and J shed 0 bases, with 12 bases lying between them. The CDR3 spells CATSPPTASTDTQYF. The CDR3 bases are TGTGCCACCAGCCCCCCGACAGCTAGCACAGATACGCAGTATTTT.

This clonotype was picked up a small number of times. Germline is not matched at one junction end, which may reflect a read error. The chain joins TRBV3-1 to TRBJ2-7; 10 bases agree with TRBD2. The CDR3 has 12 amino acids. Germline CDR1 LGHDT, CDR2 YNNKEL (reference sequence). The CDR3 DNA reads TGTGCCAGCAGCCAAGGAGCGGGAGGGCTTCAGTTC. It is translated as CASSQGAGGLQF.

The chain links TRBV12-3 or TRBV12-4 to TRBJ2-1, with 7 bases fitting TRBD1. The CDR3 contains 12 residues. V lost 7 bases and J lost 10; bases outside the gene matches: 7. This chain's CDR3 is CASTKQTGEQFF. The CDR3 coding sequence is TGTGCCAGCACTAAACAGACAGGGGAGCAGTTCTTC.

The chain joins TRBV20-1 to TRBJ2-1; tentative D call: TRBD2 (5 bases). Germline V gene data show CDR1 as DFQATT and CDR2 as SNEGSKA (reference sequence). This CDR3 has 15 amino acids. The V and J ends lost 3 bases and 1 base respectively, with 13 bases between them. The CDR3 bases are TGCAGTGCTAGTACGGAGGCCCCTTCCTACAATGAGCAGTTCTTC. Amino acid sequence: CSASTEAPSYNEQFF.

This clonotype was counted only a few times. The V and J genes are TRBV3-1 and TRBJ2-7; D might be TRBD1 (5 bases). The germline gives CDR1 LGHDT, CDR2 YNNKEL (reference sequence). Trimming cost V 3 bases and J 6 bases, with 9 bases left between them. The CDR3 covers 12 residues. The CDR3 region has the DNA TGTGCCAGCAGCCATACAGGCTCCGAGCAGTACTTC. As protein: CASSHTGSEQYF.

V and J are TRBV12-3 or TRBV12-4 and TRBJ2-2, with 9 bases identical to TRBD1. With 8 bases clipped from V and 5 bases from J, the junction kept 6 bases outside the gene matches. The CDR3 is 14 amino acids. The CDR3 spells CASSQGALTGELFF. CDR3 sequence (DNA): TGTGCCAGCTCACAGGGGGCGCTGACCGGGGAGCTGTTTTTT.